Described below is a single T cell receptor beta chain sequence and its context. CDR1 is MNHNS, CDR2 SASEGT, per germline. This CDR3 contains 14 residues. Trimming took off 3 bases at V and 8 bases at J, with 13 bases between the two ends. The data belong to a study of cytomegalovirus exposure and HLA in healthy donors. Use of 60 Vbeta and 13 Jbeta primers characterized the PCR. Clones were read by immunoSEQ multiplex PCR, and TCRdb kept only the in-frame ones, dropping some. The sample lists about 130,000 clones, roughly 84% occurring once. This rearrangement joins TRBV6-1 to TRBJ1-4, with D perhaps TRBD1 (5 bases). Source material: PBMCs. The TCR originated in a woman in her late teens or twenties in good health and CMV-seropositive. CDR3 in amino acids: CASSDRGPREKLFF. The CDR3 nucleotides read TGTGCCAGCAGTGATAGGGGTCCAAGGGAAAAACTGTTTTTT.